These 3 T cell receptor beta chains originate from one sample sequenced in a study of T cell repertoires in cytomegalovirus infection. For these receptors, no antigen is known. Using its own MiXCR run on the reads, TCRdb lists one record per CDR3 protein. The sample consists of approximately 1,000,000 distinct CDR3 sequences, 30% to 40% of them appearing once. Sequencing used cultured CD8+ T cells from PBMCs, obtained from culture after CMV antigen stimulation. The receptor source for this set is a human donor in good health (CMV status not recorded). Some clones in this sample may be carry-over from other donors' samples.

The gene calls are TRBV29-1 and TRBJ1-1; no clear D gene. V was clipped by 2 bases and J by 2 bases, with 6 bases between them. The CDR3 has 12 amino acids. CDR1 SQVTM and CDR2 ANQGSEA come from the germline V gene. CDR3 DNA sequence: TGCAGCGTTGAACCCACAAACACTGAAGCTTTCTTT. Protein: CSVEPTNTEAFF.

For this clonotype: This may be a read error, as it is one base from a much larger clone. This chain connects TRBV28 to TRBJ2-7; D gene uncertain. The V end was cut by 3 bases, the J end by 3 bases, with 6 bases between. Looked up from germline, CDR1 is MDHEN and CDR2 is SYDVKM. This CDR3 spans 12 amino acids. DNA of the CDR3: TGTGCCAGCAGTTTTAGGAACTACGAGCAGTACTTC. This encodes CASSFRNYEQYF.

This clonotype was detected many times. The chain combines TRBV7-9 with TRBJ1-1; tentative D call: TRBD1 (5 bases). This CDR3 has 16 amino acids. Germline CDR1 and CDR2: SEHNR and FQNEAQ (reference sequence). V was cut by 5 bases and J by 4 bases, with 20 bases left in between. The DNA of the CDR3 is TGTGCCAGCAGCCTCGGGACTCCGGGGCGGGGCACTGAAGCTTTCTTT. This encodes CASSLGTPGRGTEAFF.